A selection of T cell receptor beta chains follows, all from one sample in a study of cytomegalovirus exposure and HLA in healthy donors. Some clones are missing from TCRdb's copy, which holds only in-frame ones; the method was immunoSEQ multiplex PCR. Counted here are about 130,000 clones, more than 60% occurring once; the ten biggest clones make up 1.5%. Sequencing input: PBMCs. These receptor sequences come from a young woman in good health and CMV-seronegative. Both conserved end residues are part of each CDR3. A D gene is named only where the DNA matches it firmly. Rows give clone size only sometimes, using once, few, many, or a class for an expanded clone.

j_call clone_size d_call v_call cdr3_nt cdr3_aa
TRBJ2-2 - TRBD2 TRBV6-1 TGTGCCAGCAAGAGGGAGGGTAACACCGGGGAGCTGTTTTTT CASKREGNTGELFF
TRBJ1-4 - TRBD1 TRBV29-1 TGCAGCGGAGGGGACAGTGAAAAACTGTTTTTT CSGGDSEKLFF
TRBJ2-7 once TRBD2 TRBV18 TGTGCCAGCTCACCGTCGGTAGGGACTAGCGGTTCCTACGAGCAGTACTTC CASSPSVGTSGSYEQYF
TRBJ2-2 - TRBD2 TRBV4-1 TGCGCCAGCAGCCAAGGACTAGCGCAGAACACCGGGGAGCTGTTTTTT CASSQGLAQNTGELFF
TRBJ2-7 - TRBD2 TRBV7-6 TGTGCCAGCAGCTTAGCGACTAGCGGGAGTTTAAACGAGCAGTACTTC CASSLATSGSLNEQYF
TRBJ1-1 - - TRBV6-4 TGTGCCAGCAGAGACATCCGGGGTGAAGCTTTCTTT CASRDIRGEAFF
TRBJ1-2 - - TRBV30 TGTGCCTGGAGTGTAGGAGTATATGGCTACACCTTC CAWSVGVYGYTF
TRBJ2-2 - - TRBV9 TGTGCCAGCAGCGTATTAACCGGGGAGCTGTTTTTT CASSVLTGELFF
TRBJ2-2 - - TRBV2 TGTGCCAGCAGGCGGACCTTGTTGGACACCCAGGGCACCGGGGAGCTGTTTTTT CASRRTLLDTQGTGELFF
TRBJ1-2 - - TRBV6-5 TGTGCCAGCAGTTACTCCGTACAGGGCGAGACAGATGGCTACACCTTC CASSYSVQGETDGYTF
TRBJ2-7 - - TRBV7-9 TGTGCCAGCAGCTTTTTATCCGGGAGAGGCGACGAGCAGTACTTC CASSFLSGRGDEQYF
TRBJ2-1 - TRBD1 TRBV2 TGTGCCAGCAGGCTACAGGGGCAGAAGTTCTTC CASRLQGQKFF
TRBJ1-1 - TRBD1 TRBV29-1 TGCAGCCTAGCGAGAATCGGGACAGGAAACACTGAAGCTTTCTTT CSLARIGTGNTEAFF
TRBJ1-1 - - TRBV6-5 TGTGCCAGCAGTCGGGGGGAATACACTGAAGCTTTCTTT CASSRGEYTEAFF
TRBJ1-1 - TRBD1 TRBV28 TGTGCCAGCTACTCTTACAGGACAGGTGGGAAGAACACTGAAGCTTTCTTT CASYSYRTGGKNTEAFF
TRBJ2-1 - - TRBV5-1 TGCGCCAGCAGCTTGGGGCAGCTAGCGAGTCTTTCCAATGAGCAGTTCTTC CASSLGQLASLSNEQFF
TRBJ2-7 - - TRBV6-5 TGTGCCAGCAGCTCCTCCAGCAGGGCCGAGCAGTACTTC CASSSSSRAEQYF
TRBJ2-1 - TRBD2 TRBV5-1 TGCGCCAGCAGCTGGGGAGCGGGAGTCTCGCACAATGAGCAGTTCTTC CASSWGAGVSHNEQFF
TRBJ2-1 - TRBD1 TRBV27 TGTGCCAGCAGTAAGGGACAGGATAAGTTCTATGAGCAGTTCTTC CASSKGQDKFYEQFF
TRBJ1-1 - - TRBV5-1 TGCGCCAGCTTCTCGCCGGGGTCCCTGAACACTGAAGCTTTCTTT CASFSPGSLNTEAFF
TRBJ2-5 - TRBD2 TRBV6-5 TGTGCCAGCAGTGTACCGGGGGGAGAGACCCAGTACTTC CASSVPGGETQYF
TRBJ1-1 - TRBD1 TRBV29-1 TGCAGCGGGGGGGCAGGGGGCGCGTGGGGGACTGAAGCTTTCTTT CSGGAGGAWGTEAFF
TRBJ1-1 few - TRBV6-5 TGTGCCAGCCGATCTGGCCCGGGGACTGAAGCTTTCTTT CASRSGPGTEAFF
TRBJ2-1 - - TRBV5-1 TGCGCCAGCAGCTTGGCCAGGCAGACCTACAATGAGCAGTTCTTC CASSLARQTYNEQFF
TRBJ1-1 - - TRBV14 TGTGCCAGCAGCCACGGGTCGGGCACTGAAGCTTTCTTT CASSHGSGTEAFF
TRBJ2-3 - TRBD2 TRBV19 TGTGCCAGTAGAGGGAGGGCCCCCACAGATACGCAGTATTTT CASRGRAPTDTQYF
TRBJ1-1 few - TRBV6-5 TGTGCCAGCAGTTATAGGAACACTGAAGCTTTCTTT CASSYRNTEAFF
TRBJ2-7 - - TRBV20-1 TGCAGTGCCTCGGACAGTTACGAGCAGTACTTC CSASDSYEQYF
TRBJ2-7 - TRBD2 TRBV27 TGTGCCAGCACCCTCCTAGCGGGCCCGGACTACGAGCAGTACTTC CASTLLAGPDYEQYF
TRBJ1-5 - TRBD1 TRBV28 TGTGCCAGCAGGCCGGGACAGGACGATCAGCCCCAGCATTTT CASRPGQDDQPQHF
TRBJ1-4 - - TRBV15 TGTGCCACCAGCAGAGAGAGAGGGGGAAATGAAAAACTGTTTTTT CATSRERGGNEKLFF
TRBJ1-2 - - TRBV2 TGTGCCAGCAGTGAAATTCAGGGGCGAGGCTACACCTTC CASSEIQGRGYTF
TRBJ1-1 - - TRBV7-7 TGTGCCAGCAGCTCGGACAGCACCACTGAAGCTTTCTTT CASSSDSTTEAFF
TRBJ2-6 few - TRBV2 TGTGCCAGCAACCCGGGTGGGGCCAACGTCCTGACTTTC CASNPGGANVLTF
TRBJ1-1 - TRBD1 TRBV10-1 TGCGCCAGCAGACCCGGGACAGGGGGAACTGAAGCTTTCTTT CASRPGTGGTEAFF
TRBJ2-1 few TRBD2 TRBV5-4 TGTGCCAGCACCTTAGGACTAGCGAGGAATGAGCAGTTCTTC CASTLGLARNEQFF
TRBJ2-5 - TRBD2 TRBV7-2 TGTGCCAGCAGCACCCCTCTAGCGGGACTCCAAGAGACCCAGTACTTC CASSTPLAGLQETQYF
TRBJ2-4 - TRBD2 TRBV14 TGTGCCAGCAGCCCAAGAGGGTCGAGCTCCACGGGGGGCATTCAGTACTTC CASSPRGSSSTGGIQYF
TRBJ2-1 - TRBD2 TRBV5-1 TGCGCCAGCAGCTTGGCCAAGACTAGCGGATCCGATGAGCAGTTCTTC CASSLAKTSGSDEQFF
TRBJ1-2 - - TRBV10-3 TGTGCCATCGCCAACTCACCGGACAGTTACACCTTC CAIANSPDSYTF
TRBJ2-2 - TRBD1 TRBV6-1 TGTGCCAGCAGAACAGGGGGTCTAACCGGGGAGCTGTTTTTT CASRTGGLTGELFF
TRBJ2-3 - - TRBV30 TGTGCCTGGACGTTGGCGGGGGCTCTTGTTGATACGCAGTATTTT CAWTLAGALVDTQYF
TRBJ2-7 once - TRBV12-5 TGTGCTAGTGGTTCGGACTTCCCTCCCTACGAGCAGTACTTC CASGSDFPPYEQYF
TRBJ2-1 - TRBD2 TRBV29-1 TGCAGCGGATCGGGACTAGCTAAAGATGAGCAGTTCTTC CSGSGLAKDEQFF
TRBJ2-3 - - TRBV4-1 TGCGCCAGCAGCCAACGACCTACGGGACTCCGCACAGATACGCAGTATTTT CASSQRPTGLRTDTQYF
TRBJ2-5 - TRBD2 TRBV7-6 TGTGCCAGCAGCTTAGCAGCGGGAGGGCCGGAGCAAGAGACCCAGTACTTC CASSLAAGGPEQETQYF
TRBJ2-7 - TRBD2 TRBV7-6 TGTGCCAGCAGCCGGCCGGGAGGGAACGAGCAGTACTTC CASSRPGGNEQYF
TRBJ2-7 - TRBD2 TRBV19 TGTGCCAGTAGTTCCAGCCTCGCGGGGGGGGACCACGAGCAGTACTTC CASSSSLAGGDHEQYF
TRBJ1-2 - - TRBV27 TGTGCCAGCAGTTTAATCCCCCGGGGCTATGGCTACACCTTC CASSLIPRGYGYTF
TRBJ1-1 - - TRBV30 TGTGCCCAAGGACAGTTGAACACTGAAGCTTTCTTT CAQGQLNTEAFF
TRBJ1-1 - - TRBV5-1 TGCGCCAGCAGCTTGGCACAGGGGAACACTGAAGCTTTCTTT CASSLAQGNTEAFF
TRBJ1-1 - TRBD1 TRBV6-5 TGTGCCAGCAGCTTACAGGGGGCGTTTGAAGCTTTCTTT CASSLQGAFEAFF
TRBJ1-3 - TRBD1 TRBV5-1 TGCGCCAGCAGCAACGAGCCTTCGACAGGGTCTGGAAACACCATATATTTT CASSNEPSTGSGNTIYF
TRBJ2-3 - - TRBV6-4 TGTGCCAGCAGTGCTTCCCTGGCGCGGGGGCCTACGTGGGCAGATACGCAGTATTTT CASSASLARGPTWADTQYF